This T cell receptor beta chain was obtained from a study of human T cells and chemical hapten exposure. One entry per CDR3 protein results from TCRdb running MiXCR on the RACE reads. The sample has about 140,000 distinct CDR3 sequences, approximately 10% seen once; the top ten hold approximately 1.3%. Time point specified: patch test 2, 6 weeks after DPC sensitization. Specified treatment: therapeutic diphenylcyclopropenone sensitization with weekly scalp DPC. Before extraction, the whole blood was not fractionated, and total RNA was taken from it. Germline-derived CDR1 and CDR2 are DFQATT and SNEGSKA (reference sequence). This CDR3 has 15 residues. Unmatched junction bases numbered 5, after V lost 3 bases and J lost 2 bases. This clonotype was seen a few times.

The chain is built from TRBV20-1 and TRBJ1-5; the match to TRBD1 covers 9 bases. The source is a woman in her 50s with alopecia areata. Some clones in this sample may be carry-over from other donors' samples. The sample in question was whole blood, obtained in connection with sensitization to the hapten diphenylcyclopropenone (DPC). DNA for the CDR3: TGCAGTGCTAGTATGGGACAGGGTGGCAATCAGCCCCAGCATTTT. It translates to CSASMGQGGNQPQHF.